Listed below are T cell receptor beta chains from one sample, sequenced in a study of shared clonotypes between healthy human individuals. TCRdb keeps only in-frame clones here, not all; method: immunoSEQ multiplex PCR. The sample includes nearly 600,000 clones, roughly 95% of them seen just once. Sequencing used naive CD8+ T cells sorted from blood. Receptors originate from a woman aged 25 to 39 in good health. The CDR3 runs from the conserved cysteine through the conserved F or W. D genes are given only for firm matches. Some rows mark clone size as missing; the rest say once, few, many or name a class of expanded clone.

V	D	size	J	DNA	CDR3
TRBV9	.	.	TRBJ2-7	TGTGCCAGCAGCGGACTAGGGACCTACGAGCAGTACTTC	CASSGLGTYEQYF
TRBV20-1	.	.	TRBJ2-7	TGCAGTGCTAGCGCGGGTTACGAGCAGTACTTC	CSASAGYEQYF
TRBV27	TRBD1	.	TRBJ1-6	TGTGCCAGCAGCTTACAGACAGGGAGTGATAATTCACCCCTCCACTTT	CASSLQTGSDNSPLHF
TRBV28	.	.	TRBJ2-3	TGTGCCAGCAGCCTGATGGTGACCGATAGCACAGATACGCAGTATTTT	CASSLMVTDSTDTQYF
TRBV29-1	TRBD1	.	TRBJ1-2	TGCAGCGTTGAAGATAGGCGACAGGGCTACTATGGCTACACCTTC	CSVEDRRQGYYGYTF
TRBV7-8	.	.	TRBJ1-1	TGTGCCAGCAGCTTAGCTCTCACGGCAGCTGAAGCTTTCTTT	CASSLALTAAEAFF
TRBV4-1	TRBD1	.	TRBJ1-1	TGCGCCAGCAGCCAAGACAGGGGGCCAGACACTGAAGCTTTCTTT	CASSQDRGPDTEAFF
TRBV2	.	.	TRBJ2-6	TGTGCCAGCGGATGGACAGTCTCTGGGGCCAACGTCCTGACTTTC	CASGWTVSGANVLTF
TRBV30	.	.	TRBJ2-5	TGTGCCTGGAGTGCCTTTTACACAGGTCCCCAAGAGACCCAGTACTTC	CAWSAFYTGPQETQYF
TRBV6-4	.	once	TRBJ2-7	TGTGCCGCCTTGGGCAGCTCCTACGAGCAGTACTTC	CAALGSSYEQYF
TRBV27	TRBD2	.	TRBJ2-7	TGTGCCAGCGGTGCCGGGACTAGCGGAAACGAGCAGTACTTC	CASGAGTSGNEQYF
TRBV6-5	TRBD1	few	TRBJ1-5	TGTGCCAGCAGTCCGGGACAGGGGTATCAGCCCCAGCATTTT	CASSPGQGYQPQHF
TRBV29-1	TRBD1	.	TRBJ1-2	TGCAGCGTTGAGGACAGGCCAGGACAGGGGAATTTTGGCGGCTACACCTTC	CSVEDRPGQGNFGGYTF
TRBV27	.	.	TRBJ2-3	TGTGCCAGCAGTTCCAGCGGAGAGGGCACAGATACGCAGTATTTT	CASSSSGEGTDTQYF
TRBV18	TRBD2	.	TRBJ2-1	TGTGCCAGCTCCCTAGCGGGAAGCTCCTACAATGAGCAGTTCTTC	CASSLAGSSYNEQFF
TRBV6-1	.	.	TRBJ1-1	TGTGCCAGCAGTGAGGCTTACTTGGGGGAACTTGACACTGAAGCTTTCTTT	CASSEAYLGELDTEAFF
TRBV28	.	.	TRBJ2-7	TGTGCCAGCAGTTTAGTCAGTAGTGCCCCAAACTACGAGCAGTACTTC	CASSLVSSAPNYEQYF
TRBV27	.	.	TRBJ2-7	TGTGCCAGCAGTTTAGTCACAGGGACTTCCTACGAGCAGTACTTC	CASSLVTGTSYEQYF
TRBV28	TRBD2	once	TRBJ2-7	TGTGCCAGCAGAGCTTCATGGGGGGAGGGGCACGAGCAGTACTTC	CASRASWGEGHEQYF
TRBV5-5	.	.	TRBJ2-7	TGTGCCAGCAGCTTGACAGCCGCCTACGAGCAGTACTTC	CASSLTAAYEQYF